This T cell receptor beta chain was recovered during a study of human T cells and chemical hapten exposure. Overall study context: Upper back patch tests used 0.01% DPC, scored after 6 days.

Study observations and caveats: Every donor had alopecia, and their immune response may therefore differ from healthy people's. Significantly more large CDR3 similarity clusters arose among expanded TCRs than among controls.

TCRdb independently ran MiXCR on the RACE reads; one entry per CDR3 protein. The sample shows more than 85,000 distinct CDR3 sequences, 9.5% to 12% of them seen only once. Time point meaning: patch test 2, 6 weeks after DPC sensitization. The treatment here: therapeutic diphenylcyclopropenone sensitization with weekly scalp DPC. Every patch test was put on after a blood sample was taken. The CDR3 contains 14 residues. CDR1 and CDR2 from the germline V gene are MNHEY and SVGEGT. The trim removed 8 bases at V and 5 bases at J, leaving 11 bases unmatched. Concerning this clonotype: Its specificity is unknown.

This chain links TRBV6-2 or TRBV6-3 with TRBJ2-5, with 7 bases lining up with TRBD2. This specimen was whole blood, taken in connection with sensitization to the hapten diphenylcyclopropenone (DPC). This TCR was sampled from a man between 40 and 49 years old with alopecia areata. Some clones in this sample may be carry-over from other donors' samples. CDR3 region: CASRGSGIRETQYF. CDR3 bases: TGTGCCAGCCGGGGCAGCGGGATCCGCGAGACCCAGTACTTC.